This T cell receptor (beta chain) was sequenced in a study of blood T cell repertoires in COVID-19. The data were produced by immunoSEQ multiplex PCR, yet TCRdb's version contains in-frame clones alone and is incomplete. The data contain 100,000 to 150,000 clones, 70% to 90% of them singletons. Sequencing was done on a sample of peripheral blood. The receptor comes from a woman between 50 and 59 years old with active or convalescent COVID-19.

CDR3 nucleotides: TGTGCCAGCAGCCGAGCGGCGTACGAGCAGTACTTC. Encoded protein: CASSRAAYEQYF. This rearrangement joins TRBV7-3 to TRBJ2-7; tentatively, D is TRBD2 (5 bases). This CDR3 comprises 12 residues. V was cut by 5 bases and J by 4 bases, with 9 bases left in between. Germline V gives CDR1 SGHTA, CDR2 FQGTGA.